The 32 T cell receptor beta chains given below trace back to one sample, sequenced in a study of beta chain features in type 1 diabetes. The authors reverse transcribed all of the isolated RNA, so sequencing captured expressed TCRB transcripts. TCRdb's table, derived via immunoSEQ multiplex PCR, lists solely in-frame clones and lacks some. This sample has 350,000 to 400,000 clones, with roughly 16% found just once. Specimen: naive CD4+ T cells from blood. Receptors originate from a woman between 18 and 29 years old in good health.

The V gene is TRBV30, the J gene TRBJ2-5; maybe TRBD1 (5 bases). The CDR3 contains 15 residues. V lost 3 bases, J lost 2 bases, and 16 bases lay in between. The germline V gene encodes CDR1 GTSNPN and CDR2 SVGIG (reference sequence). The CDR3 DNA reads TGTGCCTGGAGAAGGCGGCAGGGCCATCAAGAGACCCAGTACTTC. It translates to CAWRRRQGHQETQYF.

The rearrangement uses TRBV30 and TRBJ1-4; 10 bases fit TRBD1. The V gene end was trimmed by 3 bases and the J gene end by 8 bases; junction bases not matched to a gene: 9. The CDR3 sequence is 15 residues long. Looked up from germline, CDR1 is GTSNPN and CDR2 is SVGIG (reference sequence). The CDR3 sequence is CAWRGGTGAREKLFF. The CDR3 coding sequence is TGTGCCTGGAGGGGAGGGACAGGGGCCAGAGAAAAACTGTTTTTT.

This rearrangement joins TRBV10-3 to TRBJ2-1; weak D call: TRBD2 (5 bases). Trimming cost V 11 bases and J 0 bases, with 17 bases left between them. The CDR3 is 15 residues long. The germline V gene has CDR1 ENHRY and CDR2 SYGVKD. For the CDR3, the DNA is TGTGCCCTGTCCGGAGCGGAGGTCTCCTACAATGAGCAGTTCTTC. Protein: CALSGAEVSYNEQFF.

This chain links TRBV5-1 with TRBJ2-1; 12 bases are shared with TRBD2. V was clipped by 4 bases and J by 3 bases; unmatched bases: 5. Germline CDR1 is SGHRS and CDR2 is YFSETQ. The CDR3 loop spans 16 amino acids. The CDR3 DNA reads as TGCGCCAGCAGCCCTCGGACTAGCGGGAACTACAATGAGCAGTTCTTC. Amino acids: CASSPRTSGNYNEQFF. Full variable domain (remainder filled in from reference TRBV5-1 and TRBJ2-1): KAGVTQTPRYLIKTRGQQVTLSCSPISGHRSVSWYQQTPGQGLQFLFEYFSETQRNKGNFPGRFSGRQFSNSRSEMNVSTLELGDSALYLCASSPRTSGNYNEQFFGPGTRLTVL.

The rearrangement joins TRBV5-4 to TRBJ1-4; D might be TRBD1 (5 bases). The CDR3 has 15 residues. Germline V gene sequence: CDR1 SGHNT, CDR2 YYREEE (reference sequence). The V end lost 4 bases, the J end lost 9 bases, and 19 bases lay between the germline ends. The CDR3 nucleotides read TGTGCCAGCAGCCGGTCAAGAATAGGGGCCCAAAAACTGTTTTTT. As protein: CASSRSRIGAQKLFF. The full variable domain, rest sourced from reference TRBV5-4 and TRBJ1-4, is ETGVTQSPTHLIKTRGQQVTLRCSSQSGHNTVSWYQQALGQGPQFIFQYYREEENGRGNFPPRFSGLQFPNYSSELNVNALELDDSALYLCASSRSRIGAQKLFFGSGTQLSVL.

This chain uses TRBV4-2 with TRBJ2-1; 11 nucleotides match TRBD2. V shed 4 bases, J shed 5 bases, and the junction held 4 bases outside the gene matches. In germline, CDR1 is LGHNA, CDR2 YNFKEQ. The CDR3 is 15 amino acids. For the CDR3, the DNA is TGTGCCAGCAGCCTGAGACTAGCGGGGAACAATGAGCAGTTCTTC. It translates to CASSLRLAGNNEQFF.

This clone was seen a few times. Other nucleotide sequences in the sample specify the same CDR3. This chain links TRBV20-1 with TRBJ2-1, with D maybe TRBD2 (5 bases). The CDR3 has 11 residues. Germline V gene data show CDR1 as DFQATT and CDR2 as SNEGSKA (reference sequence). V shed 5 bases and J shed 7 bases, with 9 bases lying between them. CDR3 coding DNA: TGCAGTGCTCGGCGGGTAAATGAGCAGTTCTTC. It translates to CSARRVNEQFF.

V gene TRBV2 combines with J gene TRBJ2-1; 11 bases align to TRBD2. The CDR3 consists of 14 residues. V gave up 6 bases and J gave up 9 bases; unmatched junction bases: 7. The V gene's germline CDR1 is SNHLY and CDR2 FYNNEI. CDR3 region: CASRGTSGASEQFF. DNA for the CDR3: TGTGCCAGCAGGGGGACTAGCGGTGCAAGTGAGCAGTTCTTC.

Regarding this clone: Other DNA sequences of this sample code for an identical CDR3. The CDR3 protein is CASSPRSSYEQYF. The CDR3 region has the DNA TGTGCCAGCTCACCACGCAGCTCCTACGAGCAGTACTTC. The chain joins TRBV18 to TRBJ2-7; D unclear. Germline lookup yields CDR1 KGHSH and CDR2 LQKENI. The CDR3 has 13 amino acids. The V gene lost 1 base and the J gene lost 0 bases, with 4 bases spanning the gap. Variable domain in full (rest from reference TRBV18 and TRBJ2-7): NAGVMQNPRHLVRRRGQEARLRCSPMKGHSHVYWYRQLPEEGLKFMVYLQKENIIDESGMPKERFSAEFPKEGPSILRIQQVVRGDSAAYFCASSPRSSYEQYFGPGTRLTVT.

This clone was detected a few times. CDR3 amino acids: CASSYSLTGRVQAFF. The CDR3 DNA reads TGTGCCAGCAGTTACTCGTTGACAGGTCGGGTGCAAGCTTTCTTT. The chain employs TRBV6-5 and TRBJ1-1; possibly TRBD1 for D (6 bases). Trimming removed 0 bases from V and 9 bases from J, with 17 bases in between. Germline loops: CDR1 MNHEY, CDR2 SVGAGI. This CDR3 comprises 15 residues.

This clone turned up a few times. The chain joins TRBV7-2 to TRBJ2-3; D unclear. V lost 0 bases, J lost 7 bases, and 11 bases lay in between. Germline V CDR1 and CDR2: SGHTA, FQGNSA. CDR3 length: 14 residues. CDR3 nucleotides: TGTGCCAGCAGCTTAGCCACAGCAATAAATACGCAGTATTTT. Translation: CASSLATAINTQYF. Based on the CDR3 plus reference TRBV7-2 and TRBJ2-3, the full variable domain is GAGVSQSPSNKVTEKGKDVELRCDPISGHTALYWYRQSLGQGLEFLIYFQGNSAPDKSGLPSDRFSAERTGGSVSTLTIQRTQQEDSAVYLCASSLATAINTQYFGPGTRLTVL.

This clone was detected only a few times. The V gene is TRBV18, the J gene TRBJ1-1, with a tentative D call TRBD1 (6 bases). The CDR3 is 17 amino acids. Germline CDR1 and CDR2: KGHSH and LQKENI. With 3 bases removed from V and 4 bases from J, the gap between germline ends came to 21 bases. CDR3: CASSPAGVGRGGTEAFF. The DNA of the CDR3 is TGTGCCAGCTCACCCGCAGGGGTTGGAAGAGGAGGCACTGAAGCTTTCTTT.

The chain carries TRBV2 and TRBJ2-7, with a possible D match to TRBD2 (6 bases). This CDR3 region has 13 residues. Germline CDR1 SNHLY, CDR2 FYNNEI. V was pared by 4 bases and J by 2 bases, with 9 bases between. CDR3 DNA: TGTGCCAGCAGTGCGGGAGATACCTACGAGCAGTACTTC. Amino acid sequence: CASSAGDTYEQYF.

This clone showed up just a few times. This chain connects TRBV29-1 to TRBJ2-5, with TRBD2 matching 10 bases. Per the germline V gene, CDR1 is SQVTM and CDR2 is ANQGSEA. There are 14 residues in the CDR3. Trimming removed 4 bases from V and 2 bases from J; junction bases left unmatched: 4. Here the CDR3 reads CSVVGLADQETQYF. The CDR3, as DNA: TGCAGCGTTGTTGGACTAGCGGATCAAGAGACCCAGTACTTC.

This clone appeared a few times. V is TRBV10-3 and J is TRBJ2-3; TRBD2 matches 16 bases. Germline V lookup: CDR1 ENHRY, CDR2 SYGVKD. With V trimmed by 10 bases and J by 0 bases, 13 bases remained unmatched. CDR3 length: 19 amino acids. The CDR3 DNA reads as TGTGCCACTGAGTCAACCGGGACTAGCGGGAGGGGGAGCACAGATACGCAGTATTTT. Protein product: CATESTGTSGRGSTDTQYF.

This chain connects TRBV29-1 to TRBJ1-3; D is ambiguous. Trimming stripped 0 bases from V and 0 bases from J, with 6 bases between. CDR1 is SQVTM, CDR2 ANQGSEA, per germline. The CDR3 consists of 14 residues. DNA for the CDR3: TGCAGCGTTGAAGAGGAGAGCTCTGGAAACACCATATATTTT. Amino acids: CSVEEESSGNTIYF.

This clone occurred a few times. CDR3: CSALGAYLAGVAKNIQYF. The CDR3 coding sequence is TGCAGCGCCCTGGGGGCCTACTTAGCGGGGGTAGCCAAAAACATTCAGTACTTC. V usage is TRBV29-1 and J usage is TRBJ2-4; 9 nucleotides align to TRBD2. CDR1 is SQVTM and CDR2 is ANQGSEA in the germline V gene. The V and J ends lost 7 bases and 0 bases, in that order; junction bases with no gene match: 16. This CDR3 has 18 amino acids.

The CDR3 DNA follows: TGTGCCAGCAGTCCTAGCACAGATACGCAGTATTTT. This sequence encodes CASSPSTDTQYF. The chain is built from TRBV28 and TRBJ2-3; no firm D call. Germline CDR1 and CDR2: MDHEN and SYDVKM. Trimming removed 5 bases at V and 0 bases at J, with 3 bases between. CDR3 length: 12 amino acids.

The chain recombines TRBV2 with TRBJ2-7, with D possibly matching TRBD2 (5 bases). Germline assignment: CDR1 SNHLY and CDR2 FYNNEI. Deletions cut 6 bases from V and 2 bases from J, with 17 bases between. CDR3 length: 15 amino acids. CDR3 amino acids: CASRALLAATYEQYF. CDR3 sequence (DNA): TGTGCCAGCAGGGCCCTTCTAGCCGCGACCTACGAGCAGTACTTC.

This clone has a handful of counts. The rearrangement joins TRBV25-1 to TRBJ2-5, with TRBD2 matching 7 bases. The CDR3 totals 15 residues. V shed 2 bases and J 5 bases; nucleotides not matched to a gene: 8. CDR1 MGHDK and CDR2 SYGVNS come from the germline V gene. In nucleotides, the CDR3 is TGTGCCAGCAGTGAAAGCGGGGCGGGGTTGGAGACCCAGTACTTC. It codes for CASSESGAGLETQYF.

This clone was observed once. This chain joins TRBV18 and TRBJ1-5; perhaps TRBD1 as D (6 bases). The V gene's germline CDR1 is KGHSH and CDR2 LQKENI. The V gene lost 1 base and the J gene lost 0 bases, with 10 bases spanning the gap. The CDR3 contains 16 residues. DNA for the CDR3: TGTGCCAGCTCACCACGAACAGGGAGTAGCAATCAGCCCCAGCATTTT. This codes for CASSPRTGSSNQPQHF.

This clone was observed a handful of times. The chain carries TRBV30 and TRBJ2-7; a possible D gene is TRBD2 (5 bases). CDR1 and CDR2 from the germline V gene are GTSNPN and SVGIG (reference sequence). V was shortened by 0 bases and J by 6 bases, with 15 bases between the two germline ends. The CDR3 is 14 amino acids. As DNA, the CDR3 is TGTGCCTGGAGTGTATCGGGGTATGTGGGCGAGCAGTACTTC. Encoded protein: CAWSVSGYVGEQYF.

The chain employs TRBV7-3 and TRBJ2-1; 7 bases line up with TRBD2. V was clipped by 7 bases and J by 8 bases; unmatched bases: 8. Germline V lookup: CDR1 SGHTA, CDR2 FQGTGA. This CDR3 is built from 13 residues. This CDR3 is CASKERGVDEQFF. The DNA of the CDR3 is TGTGCCAGCAAAGAGCGGGGCGTCGATGAGCAGTTCTTC.

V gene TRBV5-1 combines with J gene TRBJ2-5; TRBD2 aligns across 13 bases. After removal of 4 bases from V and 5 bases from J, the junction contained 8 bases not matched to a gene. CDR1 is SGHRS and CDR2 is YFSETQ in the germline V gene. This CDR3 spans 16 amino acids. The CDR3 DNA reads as TGCGCCAGCAGCAGGACTAGCGGGAGTTCCGGGGAGACCCAGTACTTC. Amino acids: CASSRTSGSSGETQYF.

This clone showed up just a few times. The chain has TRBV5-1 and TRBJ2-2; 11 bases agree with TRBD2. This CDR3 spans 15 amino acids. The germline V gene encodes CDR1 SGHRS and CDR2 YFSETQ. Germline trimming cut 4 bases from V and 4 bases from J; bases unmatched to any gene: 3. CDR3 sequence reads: CASSVTSGSTGELFF. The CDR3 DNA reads TGCGCCAGCAGCGTCACTAGCGGGAGCACCGGGGAGCTGTTTTTT. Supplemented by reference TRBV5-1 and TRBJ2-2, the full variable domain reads KAGVTQTPRYLIKTRGQQVTLSCSPISGHRSVSWYQQTPGQGLQFLFEYFSETQRNKGNFPGRFSGRQFSNSRSEMNVSTLELGDSALYLCASSVTSGSTGELFFGEGSRLTVL.

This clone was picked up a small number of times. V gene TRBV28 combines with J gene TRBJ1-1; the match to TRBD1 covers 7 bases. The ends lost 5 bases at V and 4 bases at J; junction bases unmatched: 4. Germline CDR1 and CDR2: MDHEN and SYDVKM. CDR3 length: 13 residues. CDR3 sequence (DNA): TGTGCCAGCAGTCAACAGGGGCCCACTGAAGCTTTCTTT. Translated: CASSQQGPTEAFF.

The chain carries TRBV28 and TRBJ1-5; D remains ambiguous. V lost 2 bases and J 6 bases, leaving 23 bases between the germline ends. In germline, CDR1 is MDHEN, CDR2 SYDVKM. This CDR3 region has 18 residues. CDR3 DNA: TGTGCCAGCAGTTTAAGAGTTGGAGGACCTGGGAACTCTCAGCCCCAGCATTTT. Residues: CASSLRVGGPGNSQPQHF. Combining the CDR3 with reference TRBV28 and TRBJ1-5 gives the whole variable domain DVKVTQSSRYLVKRTGEKVFLECVQDMDHENMFWYRQDPGLGLRLIYFSYDVKMKEKGDIPEGYSVSREKKERFSLILESASTNQTSMYLCASSLRVGGPGNSQPQHFGDGTRLSIL.

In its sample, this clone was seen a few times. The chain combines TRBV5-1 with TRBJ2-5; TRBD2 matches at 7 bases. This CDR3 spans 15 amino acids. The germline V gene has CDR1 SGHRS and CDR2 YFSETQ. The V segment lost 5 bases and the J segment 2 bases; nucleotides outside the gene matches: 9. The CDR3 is CASSPGTIQQETQYF. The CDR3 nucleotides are TGCGCCAGCAGTCCCGGGACTATCCAACAAGAGACCCAGTACTTC.

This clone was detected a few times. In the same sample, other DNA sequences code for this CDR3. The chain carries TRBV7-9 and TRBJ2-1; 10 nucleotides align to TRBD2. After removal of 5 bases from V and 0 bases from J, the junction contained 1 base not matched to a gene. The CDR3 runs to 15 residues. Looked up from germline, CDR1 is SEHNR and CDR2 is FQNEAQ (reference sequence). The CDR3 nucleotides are TGTGCCAGCAGCCCTAGCGGGAGCTCCTACAATGAGCAGTTCTTC. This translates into CASSPSGSSYNEQFF. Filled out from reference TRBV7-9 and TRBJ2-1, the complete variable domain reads DTGVSQNPRHKITKRGQNVTFRCDPISEHNRLYWYRQTLGQGPEFLTYFQNEAQLEKSRLLSDRFSAERPKGSFSTLEIQRTEQGDSAMYLCASSPSGSSYNEQFFGPGTRLTVL.

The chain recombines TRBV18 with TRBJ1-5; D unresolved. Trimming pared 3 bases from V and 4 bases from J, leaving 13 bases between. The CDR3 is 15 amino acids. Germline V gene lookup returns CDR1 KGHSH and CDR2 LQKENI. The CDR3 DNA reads TGTGCCAGCTCACCGAGGGCGGTCGGGAATCAGCCCCAGCATTTT. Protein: CASSPRAVGNQPQHF.

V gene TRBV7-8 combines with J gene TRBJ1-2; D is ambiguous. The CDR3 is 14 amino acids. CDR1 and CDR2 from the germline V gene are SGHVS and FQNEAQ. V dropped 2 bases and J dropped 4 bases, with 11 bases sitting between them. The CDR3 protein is CASSLWGESYGYTF. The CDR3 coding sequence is TGTGCCAGCAGCTTATGGGGAGAATCCTATGGCTACACCTTC. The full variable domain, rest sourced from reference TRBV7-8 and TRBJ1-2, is GAGVSQSPRYKVAKRGQDVALRCDPISGHVSLFWYQQALGQGPEFLTYFQNEAQLDKSGLPSDRFFAERPEGSVSTLKIQRTQQEDSAVYLCASSLWGESYGYTFGSGTRLTVV.

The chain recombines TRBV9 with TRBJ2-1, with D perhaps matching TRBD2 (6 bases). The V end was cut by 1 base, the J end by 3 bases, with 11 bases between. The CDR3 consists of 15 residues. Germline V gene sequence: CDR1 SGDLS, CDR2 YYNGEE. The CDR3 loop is CASSVISGLYNEQFF. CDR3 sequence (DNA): TGTGCCAGCAGCGTAATTAGCGGACTCTACAATGAGCAGTTCTTC.